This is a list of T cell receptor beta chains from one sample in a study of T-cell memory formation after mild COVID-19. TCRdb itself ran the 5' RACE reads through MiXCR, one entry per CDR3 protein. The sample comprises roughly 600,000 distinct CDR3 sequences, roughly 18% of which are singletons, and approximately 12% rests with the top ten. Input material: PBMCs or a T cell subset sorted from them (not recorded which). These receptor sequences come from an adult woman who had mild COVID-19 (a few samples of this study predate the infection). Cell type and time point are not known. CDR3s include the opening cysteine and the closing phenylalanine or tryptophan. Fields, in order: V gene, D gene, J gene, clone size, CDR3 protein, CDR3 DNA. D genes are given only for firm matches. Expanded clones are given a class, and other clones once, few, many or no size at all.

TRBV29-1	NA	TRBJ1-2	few	CSVARNGGGYTF	TGCAGCGTTGCACGGAACGGTGGTGGCTACACCTTC
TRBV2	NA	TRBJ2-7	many	CASRLSSYEQYF	TGTGCCAGCAGGCTTAGCTCCTACGAGCAGTACTTC
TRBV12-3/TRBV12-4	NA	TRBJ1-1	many	CASSLIGGQYTEAFF	TGTGCCAGCAGTTTAATCGGGGGTCAGTACACTGAAGCTTTCTTT
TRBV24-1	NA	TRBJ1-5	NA	CATGGMGQPQHF	TGTGCCACCGGGGGCATGGGTCAGCCCCAGCATTTT
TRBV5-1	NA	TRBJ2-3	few	CASKGDRVTDTQYF	TGCGCCAGCAAAGGGGATAGGGTCACAGATACGCAGTATTTT
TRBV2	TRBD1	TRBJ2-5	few	CATGQGETQYF	TGTGCCACTGGACAGGGAGAGACCCAGTACTTC
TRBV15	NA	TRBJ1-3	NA	CATSGVSSGNTIYF	TGTGCCACCAGTGGCGTGAGCTCTGGAAACACCATATATTTT
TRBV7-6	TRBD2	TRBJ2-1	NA	CASSLDRLADNEQFF	TGTGCCAGCAGCTTAGATCGGCTAGCGGACAATGAGCAGTTCTTC
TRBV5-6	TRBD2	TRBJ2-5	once	CASSFRASGGQETQYF	TGTGCCAGCAGCTTTCGGGCTAGCGGGGGACAAGAGACCCAGTACTTC
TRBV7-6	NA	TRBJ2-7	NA	CASEPDTSYEQYF	TGTGCCAGCGAGCCGGACACCTCCTACGAGCAGTACTTC
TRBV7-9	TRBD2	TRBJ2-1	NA	CASSSTGLAGGFLDEQFF	TGTGCCAGCAGCTCTACGGGACTAGCGGGAGGGTTTTTGGATGAGCAGTTCTTC
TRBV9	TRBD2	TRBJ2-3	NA	CASSPHREGTDTQYF	TGTGCCAGCAGCCCCCACCGGGAGGGCACAGATACGCAGTATTTT
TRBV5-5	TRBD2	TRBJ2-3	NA	CASSPTTGAGGADTQYF	TGTGCCAGCAGCCCAACCACAGGAGCGGGGGGAGCAGATACGCAGTATTTT
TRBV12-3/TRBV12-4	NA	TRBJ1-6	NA	CASKNSGNSPLHF	TGTGCCAGCAAAAATTCGGGGAATTCACCCCTCCACTTT
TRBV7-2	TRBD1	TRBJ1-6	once	CASSLGQGARNSPLHF	TGTGCCAGCAGCTTGGGACAGGGCGCGAGAAATTCACCCCTCCACTTT
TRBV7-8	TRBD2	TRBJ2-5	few	CASSHLSSLAGTGIETQYF	TGTGCCAGCAGCCATTTATCTTCGCTAGCGGGAACCGGAATTGAGACCCAGTACTTC
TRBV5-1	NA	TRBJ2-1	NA	CASSLVIDNEQFF	TGCGCCAGCAGCTTGGTTATAGACAATGAGCAGTTCTTC
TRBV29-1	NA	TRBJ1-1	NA	CSVAKGGVGTEAFF	TGCAGCGTTGCAAAAGGGGGTGTGGGAACTGAAGCTTTCTTT
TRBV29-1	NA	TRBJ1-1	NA	CSVGGGDRPAEAFF	TGCAGCGTTGGAGGGGGAGACAGGCCAGCTGAAGCTTTCTTT
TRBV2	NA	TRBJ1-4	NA	CASSGGLNEKLFF	TGTGCCAGCAGCGGGGGTCTTAATGAAAAACTGTTTTTT
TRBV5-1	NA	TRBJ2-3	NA	CASSLAGTGDTQYF	TGCGCCAGCAGCTTGGCCGGCACGGGTGATACGCAGTATTTT
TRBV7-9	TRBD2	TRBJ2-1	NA	CASSEGLAGGKQFF	TGTGCCAGCAGCGAGGGACTAGCGGGAGGGAAGCAGTTCTTC
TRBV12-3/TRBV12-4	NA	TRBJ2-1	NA	CASSLLALGEQFF	TGTGCCAGCAGTTTACTGGCGTTGGGTGAGCAGTTCTTC
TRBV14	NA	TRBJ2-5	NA	CASRGDGPYF	TGTGCCAGTCGTGGGGACGGTCCCTACTTC
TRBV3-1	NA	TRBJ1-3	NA	CASSQYEGLSGNTIYF	TGTGCCAGCAGCCAATACGAGGGGCTCTCTGGAAACACCATATATTTT
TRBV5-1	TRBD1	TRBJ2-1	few	CASSAQGQLNEQFF	TGCGCCAGCAGCGCCCAGGGACAGCTCAATGAGCAGTTCTTC
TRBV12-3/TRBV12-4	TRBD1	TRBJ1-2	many	CASRGTGGNYGYTF	TGTGCCAGCAGGGGGACAGGGGGCAACTATGGCTACACCTTC
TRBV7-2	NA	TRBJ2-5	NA	CASSFQGIETQYF	TGTGCCAGCAGCTTTCAGGGAATAGAGACCCAGTACTTC
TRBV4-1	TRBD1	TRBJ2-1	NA	CASSQQGVMGLLYVYNEQFF	TGCGCCAGCAGCCAACAGGGGGTTATGGGATTGTTATACGTCTACAATGAGCAGTTCTTC
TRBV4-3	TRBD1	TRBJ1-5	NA	CASSQDWDSNNQPQHF	TGCGCCAGCAGCCAAGATTGGGACAGTAACAATCAGCCCCAGCATTTT
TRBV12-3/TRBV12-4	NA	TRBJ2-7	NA	CASSLALGGLSYEQYF	TGTGCCAGCAGTTTAGCCCTCGGGGGGCTCTCCTACGAGCAGTACTTC
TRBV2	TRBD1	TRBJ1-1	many	CASRGQGNTEAFF	TGTGCCAGCAGAGGACAGGGAAACACTGAAGCTTTCTTT
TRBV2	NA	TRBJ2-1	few	CASSGTGANEQFF	TGTGCCAGCAGTGGGACGGGAGCCAATGAGCAGTTCTTC
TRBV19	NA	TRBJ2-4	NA	CASSLLDRRGPGAKNIQYF	TGTGCCAGTAGTCTTTTGGACAGGAGGGGGCCGGGAGCCAAAAACATTCAGTACTTC
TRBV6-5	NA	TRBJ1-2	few	CASSLGGQGYGYTF	TGTGCCAGCAGTTTAGGGGGGCAGGGCTATGGCTACACCTTC
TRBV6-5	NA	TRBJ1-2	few	CASSPSGYGHTF	TGTGCCAGCAGTCCATCAGGGTATGGCCACACCTTC
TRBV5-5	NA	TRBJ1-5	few	CASSLERPTGSNQPQHF	TGTGCCAGCAGCTTGGAGCGGCCGACCGGGAGCAATCAGCCCCAGCATTTT
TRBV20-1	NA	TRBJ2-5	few	CSARAGTPEETQYF	TGCAGTGCTAGAGCCGGGACTCCGGAGGAGACCCAGTACTTC
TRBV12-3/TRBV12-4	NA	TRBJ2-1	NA	CASSLGKDSDEQFF	TGTGCCAGCAGTTTAGGAAAGGATAGCGATGAGCAGTTCTTC
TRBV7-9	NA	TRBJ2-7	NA	CASSVQGRTFSYEQYF	TGTGCCAGCAGCGTACAGGGACGCACCTTCTCCTACGAGCAGTACTTC
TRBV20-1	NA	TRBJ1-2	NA	CSGITYGYTF	TGCAGCGGTATAACCTATGGCTACACCTTC
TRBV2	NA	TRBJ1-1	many	CASRILTGNTEAFF	TGTGCCAGCAGGATCCTGACAGGGAACACTGAAGCTTTCTTT
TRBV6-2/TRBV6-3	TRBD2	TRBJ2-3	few	CASTQLSGRTDTQYF	TGTGCCAGCACCCAACTTAGCGGGAGAACAGATACGCAGTATTTT
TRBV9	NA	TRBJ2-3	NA	CASSPAWGTTPTDTQYF	TGTGCCAGCAGCCCCGCATGGGGGACCACGCCCACAGATACGCAGTATTTT
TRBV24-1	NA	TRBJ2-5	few	CATSEAAGDQETQYF	TGTGCCACCAGTGAGGCCGCAGGGGACCAAGAGACCCAGTACTTC
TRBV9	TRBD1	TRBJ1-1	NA	CASSPSGTGHEAFF	TGTGCCAGCAGCCCATCCGGGACAGGTCACGAAGCTTTCTTT
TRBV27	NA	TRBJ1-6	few	CASSFLGQGSSSPLHF	TGTGCCAGCAGCTTCCTGGGCCAGGGATCAAGTTCACCCCTCCACTTT
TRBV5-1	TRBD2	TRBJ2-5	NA	CASSPVAGEETQYF	TGCGCCAGCAGCCCCGTAGCGGGGGAAGAGACCCAGTACTTC
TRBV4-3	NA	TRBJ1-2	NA	CASSPQGEWKGYTF	TGCGCCAGCAGTCCCCAGGGTGAATGGAAGGGCTACACCTTC
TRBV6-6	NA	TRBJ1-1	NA	CASIREAFF	TGTGCCAGCATCAGGGAAGCTTTCTTT
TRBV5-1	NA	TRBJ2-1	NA	CASSLGDGMVYNEQFF	TGCGCCAGCAGCTTGGGTGACGGGATGGTCTACAATGAGCAGTTCTTC
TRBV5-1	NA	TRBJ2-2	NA	CASRGFDTGELFF	TGCGCCAGCAGGGGGTTCGACACCGGGGAGCTGTTTTTT
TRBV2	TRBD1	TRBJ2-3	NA	CASRGQTGPDTQYF	TGTGCCAGCAGAGGACAGACAGGGCCAGATACGCAGTATTTT
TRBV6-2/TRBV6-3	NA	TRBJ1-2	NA	CASSYEPIYGYTF	TGTGCCAGCAGTTATGAACCTATCTATGGCTACACCTTC
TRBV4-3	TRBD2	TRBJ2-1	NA	CASSQRAGPPLREQFF	TGCGCCAGCAGCCAACGAGCGGGACCCCCGCTTCGTGAGCAGTTCTTC
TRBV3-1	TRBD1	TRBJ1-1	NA	CASSPRTGDVEAFF	TGTGCCAGCAGCCCAAGGACAGGGGACGTTGAAGCTTTCTTT
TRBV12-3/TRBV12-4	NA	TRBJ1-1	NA	CASSSPFHSPGTEAFF	TGTGCCAGCAGTTCACCATTCCACAGCCCGGGGACTGAAGCTTTCTTT
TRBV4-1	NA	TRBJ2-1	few	CASSHAVEGSYNEQFF	TGCGCCAGCAGCCATGCCGTTGAGGGCTCCTACAATGAGCAGTTCTTC
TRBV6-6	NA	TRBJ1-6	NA	CASSYLGSPLHF	TGTGCCAGCAGTTACTTGGGTTCACCCCTCCACTTT